The sequence of this TCR beta chain was determined in a study of cytomegalovirus exposure and HLA in healthy donors. Whole-study results and caveats: Rare TCR sequences predominated, though certain public TCRs were found in many donors. Later analysis placed DRB1 highest and HLA-C lowest in TCR association rates, which differed by HLA locus. Follow-up analysis seemed to connect common viral pathogens with several of the most significant clusters identified. Some V segments, including TRBV6-2 and TRBV6-3, were excluded as indistinguishable.

PCR was performed using 60 Vbeta and 13 Jbeta primers. Data came from immunoSEQ multiplex PCR; TCRdb stores just in-frame clones and leaves some out. The repertoire consists of 100,000 to 150,000 clones, with 74% occurring once and the leading ten covering 5.8%. About this clone itself: The antigen remains unidentified.

This CDR3 spans 17 amino acids. J lost 7 bases, V lost 0 bases, and 12 bases had no gene match. Germline V gene lookup returns CDR1 LGHNA and CDR2 YNFKEQ. Sequencing was done on a sample of PBMCs. The sequence derives from a woman in her fifties or sixties in good health and CMV-seropositive. The rearrangement joins TRBV4-2 to TRBJ2-3, with 8 bases fitting TRBD2. The CDR3 DNA follows: TGTGCCAGCAGCCAAGAACTCGGGGGGGCCGGAGGTTATACGCAGTATTTT. Protein: CASSQELGGAGGYTQYF.